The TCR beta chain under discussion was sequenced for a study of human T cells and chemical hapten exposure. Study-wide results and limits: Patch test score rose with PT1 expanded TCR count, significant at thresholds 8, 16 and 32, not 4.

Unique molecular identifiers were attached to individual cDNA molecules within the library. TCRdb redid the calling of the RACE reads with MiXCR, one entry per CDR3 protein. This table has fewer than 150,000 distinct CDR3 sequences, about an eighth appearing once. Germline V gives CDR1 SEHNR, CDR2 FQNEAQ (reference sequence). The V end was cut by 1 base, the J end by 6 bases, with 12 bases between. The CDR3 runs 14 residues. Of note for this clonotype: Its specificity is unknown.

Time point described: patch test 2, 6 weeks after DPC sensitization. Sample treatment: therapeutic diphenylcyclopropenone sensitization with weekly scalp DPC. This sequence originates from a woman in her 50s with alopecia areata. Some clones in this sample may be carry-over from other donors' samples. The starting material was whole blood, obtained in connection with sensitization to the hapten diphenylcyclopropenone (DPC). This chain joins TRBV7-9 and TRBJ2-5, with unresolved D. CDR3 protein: CASSLGQETKTQYF. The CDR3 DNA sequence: TGTGCCAGCAGCTTAGGGCAGGAAACGAAGACCCAGTACTTC.